This note documents a single T cell receptor beta chain sequence. The antigen is not known. These data belong to a study of a mutant IDH1 vaccine in newly diagnosed glioma. Study details: Treated patients showed a male proportion of roughly 62%, a female proportion of about 40%, and a mean age of around 39 years.

Germline-derived CDR1 and CDR2 are SGDLS and YYNGEE. The CDR3 loop spans 18 amino acids. V lost 2 bases, J lost 5 bases, and 14 bases stayed unmatched. Findings and caveats of the study: There seemed to be no relation between pseudoprogression and changes in top peripheral T cell clonotypes.

Measured with immunoSEQ multiplex PCR; TCRdb has only the in-frame clones, and not every one. The sample lists tens of thousands of clones, approximately 83% occurring once. As for time point: baseline, week 1 (first vaccination visit). Treatment indicated: pre-vaccination baseline after standard-of-care therapy. The sequence was obtained from a woman aged 45-65 years with glioma. Sequences were derived from PBMCs, sampled from a glioma patient treated with radiotherapy, temozolomide or both. The chain links TRBV9 to TRBJ2-5; TRBD2 agrees at 11 bases. The CDR3 sequence is CASSVGDSGGAFRETQYF. The CDR3 DNA reads as TGTGCCAGCAGCGTGGGGGATAGCGGGGGGGCCTTTAGGGAGACCCAGTACTTC.